The 14 T cell receptor beta chains below were found in one sample sequenced in a study of blood T cells in healthy people across ages. Primed by a sample-barcoded 5' primer and a J-beta primer mix, a second PCR proceeded for 7 to 11 cycles. MiXCR, run by TCRdb on the 5' RACE reads, gives a single entry per CDR3 protein. The data contain approximately 810,000 distinct CDR3 sequences, 30% to 45% of them seen just once; the ten biggest clones take up roughly 13%. Sequenced input: blood. The origin of the receptors is a man aged 18 to 29 in good health.

The rearrangement uses TRBV6-2 or TRBV6-3 and TRBJ2-4; D might be TRBD2 (5 bases). The CDR3 extends over 14 amino acids. CDR1 MNHEY and CDR2 SVGEGT come from the germline V gene. V was shortened by 11 bases and J by 3 bases, with 17 bases between the two germline ends. The CDR3 DNA follows: TGTGCCGGCACCGGCGGGCTTAGCAAAAACATTCAGTACTTC. Its protein is CAGTGGLSKNIQYF.

This clonotype showed up just a few times. V is TRBV27 and J is TRBJ1-2; D call uncertain. Looked up from germline, CDR1 is MNHEY and CDR2 is SMNVEV (reference sequence). V lost 3 bases, J lost 8 bases, and 13 bases lay in between. The CDR3 has 13 residues. CDR3 loop: CASSFSPEGGYTF. The CDR3 DNA sequence: TGTGCCAGCAGTTTCTCTCCGGAGGGAGGCTACACCTTC.

The chain couples TRBV5-1 to TRBJ2-5; the D gene is possibly TRBD2 (5 bases). V was clipped by 2 bases and J by 5 bases, with 13 bases between them. The CDR3 length is 14 residues. Germline assignment: CDR1 SGHRS and CDR2 YFSETQ. The CDR3 region has the DNA TGCGCCAGCAGCTTAGCTGGACTTGCGGAGACCCAGTACTTC. Protein sequence: CASSLAGLAETQYF.

This clonotype was counted many times. The chain links TRBV12-3 or TRBV12-4 to TRBJ1-2; tentative D call: TRBD1 (5 bases). The CDR3 has 11 residues. The V end was cut by 4 bases, the J end by 8 bases, with 8 bases between. The CDR3 loop is CASSSGRGYTF. The CDR3 nucleotides read TGTGCCAGCAGTTCAGGGCGCGGCTACACCTTC.

The chain recombines TRBV2 with TRBJ2-5; unclear D gene. Germline CDR1 reads SNHLY; CDR2 reads FYNNEI. The CDR3 is 13 amino acids. Trimming took off 6 bases at V and 5 bases at J, with 13 bases between the two ends. The CDR3 region has the DNA TGTGCCAGCAGCACCCCCCTGCTGGAGACCCAGTACTTC. It encodes CASSTPLLETQYF.

To note about this clonotype: A clone one base away is much larger, so this may be a read error. J is TRBJ1-4 and V is TRBV5-1, with 7 bases that match TRBD1. CDR1 is SGHRS and CDR2 is YFSETQ in the germline V gene. The CDR3 has 16 residues. CDR3 residues: CASSFSGTATNGKLFF. CDR3 coding DNA: TGCGCCAGCAGCTTTTCCGGGACAGCAACTAATGGAAAACTGTTTTTT.

The chain combines TRBV20-1 with TRBJ1-1, with D uncertain. V was clipped by 6 bases and J by 5 bases, with 16 bases between them. The CDR3 is made up of 13 amino acids. From germline, CDR1 is DFQATT and CDR2 SNEGSKA (reference sequence). The CDR3 loop is CSASGFQWTEAFF. The CDR3 DNA reads TGCAGTGCCTCGGGGTTTCAGTGGACTGAAGCTTTCTTT.

Concerning this clonotype itself: This may be a read error, as it is one base from a much larger clone. DNA of the CDR3: TGCAGTACCCCAATATCAAAAGCGTTCTCAGATACGCAGTATTTT. This encodes CSTPISKAFSDTQYF. The rearrangement uses TRBV20-1 and TRBJ2-3; no firm D call. Looked up from germline, CDR1 is DFQATT and CDR2 is SNEGSKA (reference sequence). Trimming cost V 8 bases and J 4 bases, with 22 bases left between them. This CDR3 contains 15 residues.

The rearrangement uses TRBV7-3 and TRBJ1-1, with 7 bases aligning to TRBD1. The junction had 6 bases not matched to a gene; V was cut back by 0 bases and J by 5 bases. This CDR3 comprises 15 residues. Germline CDR1 and CDR2: SGHTA and FQGTGA. DNA for the CDR3: TGTGCCAGCAGCTTAACGGGGCCAGGGGGGACTGAAGCTTTCTTT. It yields the protein CASSLTGPGGTEAFF.

There are many counts of this clonotype. The chain combines TRBV7-2 with TRBJ2-4, with no clear D. V gave up 3 bases and J gave up 13 bases, with 19 bases separating them. The length of the CDR3 is 14 residues. Looked up from germline, CDR1 is SGHTA and CDR2 is FQGNSA. The DNA of the CDR3 is TGTGCCAGCAGCTTCCCAGACCCAGGCTCGCCACAGTACTTC. This encodes CASSFPDPGSPQYF.

The chain recombines TRBV21-1 with TRBJ2-3. TRBV21-1 is described as a pseudogene. This CDR3 is built from 15 residues. The CDR3 is CASSQTSNSADTQYF. In DNA, the CDR3 is TGTGCCAGCAGTCAGACTTCCAATAGCGCAGATACGCAGTATTTT.

The chain is built from TRBV7-9 and TRBJ2-1; a possible D gene is TRBD2 (5 bases). The CDR3 runs to 12 residues. Looked up from germline, CDR1 is SEHNR and CDR2 is FQNEAQ (reference sequence). V was cut by 5 bases and J by 8 bases, with 10 bases left in between. CDR3 protein: CASSPSGYEQFF. The CDR3 coding sequence is TGTGCCAGCAGCCCCTCGGGGTATGAGCAGTTCTTC.

This clonotype was counted a few times. The rearrangement uses TRBV20-1 and TRBJ2-5; D remains unclear. Per the germline V gene, CDR1 is DFQATT and CDR2 is SNEGSKA (reference sequence). This CDR3 has 13 amino acids. The V gene lost 6 bases and the J gene lost 5 bases, with 16 bases spanning the gap. The CDR3 loop reads CSAPPTGSETQYF. CDR3 nucleotides: TGCAGTGCCCCCCCGACGGGTAGCGAGACCCAGTACTTC.

This chain joins TRBV3-1 and TRBJ2-1; D is perhaps TRBD2 (6 bases). From germline, CDR1 is LGHDT and CDR2 YNNKEL (reference sequence). This CDR3 is 15 amino acids long. Trimming shortened V by 3 bases and J by 9 bases, and 18 bases separated the two germline ends. CDR3 residues: CASSQAPTSRGEQFF. The CDR3 DNA reads TGTGCCAGCAGCCAGGCTCCGACTAGTCGTGGTGAGCAGTTCTTC.